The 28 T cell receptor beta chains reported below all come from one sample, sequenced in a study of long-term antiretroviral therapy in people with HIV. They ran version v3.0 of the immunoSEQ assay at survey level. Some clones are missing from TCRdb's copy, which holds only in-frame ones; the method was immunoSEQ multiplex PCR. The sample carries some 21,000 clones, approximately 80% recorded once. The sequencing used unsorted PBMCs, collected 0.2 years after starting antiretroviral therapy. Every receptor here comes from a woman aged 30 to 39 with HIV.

The CDR3 is CASSLPVTYEQYF. CDR3 DNA: TGTGCCAGCAGCTTACCGGTAACCTACGAGCAGTACTTC. The V call is TRBV11-2, the J call TRBJ2-7; the D is unclear. Germline V gene sequence: CDR1 SGHAT, CDR2 FQNNGV. The CDR3 sequence is 13 residues long. The V gene lost 2 bases and the J gene lost 2 bases, with 7 bases spanning the gap.

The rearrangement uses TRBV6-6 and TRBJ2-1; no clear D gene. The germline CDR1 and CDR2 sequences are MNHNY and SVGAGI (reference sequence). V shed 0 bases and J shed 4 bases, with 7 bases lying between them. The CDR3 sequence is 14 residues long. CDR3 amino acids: CASSYSSQYNEQFF. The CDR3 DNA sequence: TGTGCCAGCAGTTACTCGTCACAGTACAATGAGCAGTTCTTC.

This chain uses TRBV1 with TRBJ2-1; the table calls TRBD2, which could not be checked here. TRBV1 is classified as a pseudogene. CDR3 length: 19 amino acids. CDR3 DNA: TGCACCAGCAGCCAAGTCGAGACTACGGGTGCGGTCTCCTACAATGAGCAGTTCTTC. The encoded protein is CTSSQVETTGAVSYNEQFF.

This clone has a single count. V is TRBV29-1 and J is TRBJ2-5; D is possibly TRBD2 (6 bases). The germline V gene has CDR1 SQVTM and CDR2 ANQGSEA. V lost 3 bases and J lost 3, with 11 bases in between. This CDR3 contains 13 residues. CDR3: CSVERGPKETQYF. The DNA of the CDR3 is TGCAGCGTTGAGCGGGGACCAAAAGAGACCCAGTACTTC.

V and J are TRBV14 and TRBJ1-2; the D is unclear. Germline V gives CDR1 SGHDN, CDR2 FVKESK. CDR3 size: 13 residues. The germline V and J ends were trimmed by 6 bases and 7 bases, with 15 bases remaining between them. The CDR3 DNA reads TGTGCCAGCAGTCCGACAAGGTTCCGTGGCTACACCTTC. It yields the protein CASSPTRFRGYTF.

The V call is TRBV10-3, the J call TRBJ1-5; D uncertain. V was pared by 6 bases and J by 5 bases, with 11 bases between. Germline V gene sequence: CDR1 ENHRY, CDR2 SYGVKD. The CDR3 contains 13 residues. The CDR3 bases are TGTGCCATCAGGCTGGGGTATGATCAGCCCCAGCATTTT. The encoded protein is CAIRLGYDQPQHF.

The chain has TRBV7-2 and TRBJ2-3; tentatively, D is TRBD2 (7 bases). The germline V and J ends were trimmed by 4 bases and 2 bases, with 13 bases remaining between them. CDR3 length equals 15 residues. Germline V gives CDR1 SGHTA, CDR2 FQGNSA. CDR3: CASSSRGAFTDTQYF. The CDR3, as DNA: TGTGCCAGCAGCTCTCGGGGGGCGTTCACAGATACGCAGTATTTT.

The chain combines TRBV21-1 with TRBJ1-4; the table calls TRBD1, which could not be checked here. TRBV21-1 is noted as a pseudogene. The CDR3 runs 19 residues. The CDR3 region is CASSLLIPSDRAGDEKLFF. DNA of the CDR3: TGTGCCAGCAGCCTCCTAATCCCTTCGGACAGGGCGGGGGATGAAAAACTGTTTTTT.

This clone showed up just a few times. The CDR3: CASSPGTSDGHEQFF. The CDR3 DNA reads TGTGCCAGCAGCCCTGGGACTAGTGATGGCCATGAGCAGTTCTTC. The rearrangement joins TRBV7-9 to TRBJ2-1; 8 bases fit TRBD2. The CDR3 runs 15 residues. V gave up 5 bases and J gave up 8 bases; unmatched junction bases: 11. CDR1 and CDR2 from the germline V gene are SEHNR and FQNEAQ (reference sequence).

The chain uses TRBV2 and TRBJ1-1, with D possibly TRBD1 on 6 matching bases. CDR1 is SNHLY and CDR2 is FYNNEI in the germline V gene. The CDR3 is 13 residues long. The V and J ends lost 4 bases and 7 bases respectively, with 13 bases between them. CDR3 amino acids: CASSAQGRVEAFF. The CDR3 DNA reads TGTGCCAGCAGTGCACAGGGTAGGGTTGAAGCTTTCTTT.

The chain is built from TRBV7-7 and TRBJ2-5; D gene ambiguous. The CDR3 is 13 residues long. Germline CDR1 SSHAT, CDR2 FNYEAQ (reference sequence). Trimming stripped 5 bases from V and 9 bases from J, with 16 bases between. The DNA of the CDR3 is TGTGCCAGCAGCGTATCTGGGTTTGGGGCCCAGTACTTC. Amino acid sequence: CASSVSGFGAQYF.

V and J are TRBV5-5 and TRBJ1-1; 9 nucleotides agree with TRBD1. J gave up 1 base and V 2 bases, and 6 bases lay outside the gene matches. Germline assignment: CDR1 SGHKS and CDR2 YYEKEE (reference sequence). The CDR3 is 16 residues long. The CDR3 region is CASSFEVDRGNTEAFF. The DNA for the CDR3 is TGTGCCAGCAGCTTTGAAGTGGACAGGGGGAACACTGAAGCTTTCTTT.

In nucleotides, the CDR3 is TGTGCCAGCAGTGAACTCCTAGGACAGGGGATCTCCCAGCATTTT. Translated: CASSELLGQGISQHF. The V and J genes are TRBV6-1 and TRBJ1-5; 9 bases line up with TRBD1. The germline V gene has CDR1 MNHNS and CDR2 SASEGT. CDR3 length equals 15 residues. Germline trimming cut 2 bases from V and 11 bases from J; bases unmatched to any gene: 10.

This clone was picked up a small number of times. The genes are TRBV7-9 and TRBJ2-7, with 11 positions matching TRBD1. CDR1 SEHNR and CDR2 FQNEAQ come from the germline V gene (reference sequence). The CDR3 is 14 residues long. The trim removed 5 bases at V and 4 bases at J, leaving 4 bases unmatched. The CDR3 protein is CASSHGDRGYEQYV. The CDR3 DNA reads TGTGCCAGCAGCCACGGGGACAGGGGGTACGAGCAGTACGTC.

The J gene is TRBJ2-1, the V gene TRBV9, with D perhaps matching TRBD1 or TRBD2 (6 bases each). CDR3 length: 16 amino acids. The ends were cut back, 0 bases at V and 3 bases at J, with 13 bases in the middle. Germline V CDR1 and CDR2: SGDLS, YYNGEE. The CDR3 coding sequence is TGTGCCAGCAGCGTAGTAGGGGGGATGGGCTACAATGAGCAGTTCTTC. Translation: CASSVVGGMGYNEQFF.

The CDR3 loop is CATSRDRLGEAFF. DNA for the CDR3: TGTGCCACCAGCAGAGATAGGTTAGGTGAAGCTTTCTTT. The chain carries TRBV15 and TRBJ1-1, with no clear D. V gave up 0 bases and J gave up 7 bases, with 9 bases separating them. The CDR3 has 13 amino acids. Germline V gives CDR1 LNHNV, CDR2 YYDKDF (reference sequence).

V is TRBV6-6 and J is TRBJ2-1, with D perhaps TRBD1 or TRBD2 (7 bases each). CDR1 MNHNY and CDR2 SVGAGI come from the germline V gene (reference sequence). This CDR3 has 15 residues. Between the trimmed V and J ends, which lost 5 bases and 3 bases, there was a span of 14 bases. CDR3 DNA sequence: TGTGCCAGCAGTCCGACAGGGAGGGGCTACAATGAGCAGTTCTTC. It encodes CASSPTGRGYNEQFF.

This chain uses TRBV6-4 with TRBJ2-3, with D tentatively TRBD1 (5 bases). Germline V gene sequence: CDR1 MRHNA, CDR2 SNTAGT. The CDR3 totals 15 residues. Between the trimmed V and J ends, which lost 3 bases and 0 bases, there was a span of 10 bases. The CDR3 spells CASSEQVSSTDTQYF. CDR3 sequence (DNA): TGTGCCAGCAGTGAACAGGTATCTAGCACAGATACGCAGTATTTT.

DNA of the CDR3: TGTGCCTGGAGTGTGGGAACTGGGGCCAACGTCCTGACTTTC. Translation gives CAWSVGTGANVLTF. The rearrangement links TRBV30 to TRBJ2-6; D is unresolved. Germline V gene lookup returns CDR1 GTSNPN and CDR2 SVGIG (reference sequence). Trimming took 0 bases from V and 2 from J, leaving 5 bases between them. This CDR3 spans 14 amino acids.

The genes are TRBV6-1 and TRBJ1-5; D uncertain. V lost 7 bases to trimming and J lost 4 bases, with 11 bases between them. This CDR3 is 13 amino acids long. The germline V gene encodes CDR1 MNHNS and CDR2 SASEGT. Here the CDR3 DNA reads TGTGCCAGCACTGGCGACGTTAATCAGCCCCAGCATTTT. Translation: CASTGDVNQPQHF.

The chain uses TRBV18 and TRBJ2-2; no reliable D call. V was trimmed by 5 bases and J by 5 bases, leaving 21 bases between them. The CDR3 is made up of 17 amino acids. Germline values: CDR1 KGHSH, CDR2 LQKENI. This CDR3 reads CASSEAAGPTLTGELFF. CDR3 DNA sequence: TGTGCCAGCTCAGAGGCAGCCGGGCCCACGTTGACCGGGGAGCTGTTTTTT.

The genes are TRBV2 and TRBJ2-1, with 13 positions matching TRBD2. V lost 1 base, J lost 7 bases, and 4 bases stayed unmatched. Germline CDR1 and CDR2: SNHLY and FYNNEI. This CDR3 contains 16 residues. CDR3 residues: CASSEGLAGGLNEQFF. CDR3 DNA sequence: TGTGCCAGCAGTGAAGGACTAGCGGGGGGTCTAAATGAGCAGTTCTTC. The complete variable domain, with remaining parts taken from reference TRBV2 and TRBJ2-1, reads EPEVTQTPSHQVTQMGQEVILRCVPISNHLYFYWYRQILGQKVEFLVSFYNNEISEKSEIFDDQFSVERPDGSNFTLKIRSTKLEDSAMYFCASSEGLAGGLNEQFFGPGTRLTVL.

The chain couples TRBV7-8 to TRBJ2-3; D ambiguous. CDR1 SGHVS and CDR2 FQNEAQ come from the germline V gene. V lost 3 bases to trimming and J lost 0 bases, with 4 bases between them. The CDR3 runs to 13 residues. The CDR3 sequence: CASSFASTDTQYF. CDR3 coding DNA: TGTGCCAGCAGCTTTGCTAGCACAGATACGCAGTATTTT. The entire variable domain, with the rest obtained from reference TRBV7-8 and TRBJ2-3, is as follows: GAGVSQSPRYKVAKRGQDVALRCDPISGHVSLFWYQQALGQGPEFLTYFQNEAQLDKSGLPSDRFFAERPEGSVSTLKIQRTQQEDSAVYLCASSFASTDTQYFGPGTRLTVL.

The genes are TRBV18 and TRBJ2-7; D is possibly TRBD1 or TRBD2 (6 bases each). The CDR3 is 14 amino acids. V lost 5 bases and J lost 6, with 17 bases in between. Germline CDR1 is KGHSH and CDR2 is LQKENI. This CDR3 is CASSVGGTYGEQYV. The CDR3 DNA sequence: TGTGCCAGCTCAGTAGGGGGGACCTACGGCGAGCAGTACGTC.

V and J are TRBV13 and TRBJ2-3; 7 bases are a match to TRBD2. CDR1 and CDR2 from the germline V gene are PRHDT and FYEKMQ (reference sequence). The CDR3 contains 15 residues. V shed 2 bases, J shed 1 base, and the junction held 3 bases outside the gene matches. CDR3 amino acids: CASSLRLAGTDTQYF. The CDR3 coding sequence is TGTGCCAGCAGCTTACGGCTAGCGGGCACAGATACGCAGTATTTT. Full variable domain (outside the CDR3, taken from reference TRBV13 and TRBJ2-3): AAGVIQSPRHLIKEKRETATLKCYPIPRHDTVYWYQQGPGQDPQFLISFYEKMQSDKGSIPDRFSAQQFSDYHSELNMSSLELGDSALYFCASSLRLAGTDTQYFGPGTRLTVL.

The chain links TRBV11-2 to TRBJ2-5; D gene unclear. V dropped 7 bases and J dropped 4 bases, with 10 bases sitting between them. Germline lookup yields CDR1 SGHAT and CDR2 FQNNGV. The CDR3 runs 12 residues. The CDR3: CASNHVGETQYF. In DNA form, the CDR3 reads TGTGCCAGCAACCACGTGGGAGAGACCCAGTACTTC.

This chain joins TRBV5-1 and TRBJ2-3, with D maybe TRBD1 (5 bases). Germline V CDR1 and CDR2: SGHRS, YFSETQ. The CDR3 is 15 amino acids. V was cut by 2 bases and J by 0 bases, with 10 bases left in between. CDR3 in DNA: TGCGCCAGCAGCTTTGGGGCATCTAGCACAGATACGCAGTATTTT. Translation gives CASSFGASSTDTQYF.

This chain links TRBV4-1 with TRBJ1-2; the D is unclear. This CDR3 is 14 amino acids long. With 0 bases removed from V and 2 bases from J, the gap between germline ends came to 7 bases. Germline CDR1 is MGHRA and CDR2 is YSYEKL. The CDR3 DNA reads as TGCGCCAGCAGCCAAGATGAGGCCAACTATGGCTACACCTTC. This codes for CASSQDEANYGYTF.